This TCR beta chain originates from a study of cytomegalovirus exposure and HLA in healthy donors. Whole-study context: Prior work identified 120 million or so unique TCR beta sequences in some 200 million T cells. Unique TCRs from HLA-typed donors, roughly 87 million of them, were held in an early data release.

PCR amplification relied on 60 Vbeta primers (plus 13 Jbeta primers). TCRdb's copy holds only in-frame clones and misses some; the assay was immunoSEQ multiplex PCR. The sample includes 110,000 to 150,000 clones, less than 85% of them seen just once. There are 12 residues in the CDR3. V was pared by 8 bases and J by 3 bases, with 11 bases between. Germline CDR1 MDHEN, CDR2 SYDVKM. On this clone itself: What it binds is unknown.

General observations from the study: An analysis done earlier found most TCR beta V segments productive about 87% or about 30% of the time. A later analysis reportedly found that, within productive TCRs, an Asian-associated ancestry cluster had fewer N-insertions than the mean observed across the roughly 700 donors.

Sequencing used PBMCs. The receptor comes from a man in his late teens or twenties in good health and CMV-seropositive. The chain is built from TRBV28 and TRBJ2-7; TRBD1 is a possible D gene (6 bases). This CDR3 reads CASGQSLYEQYF. The CDR3 DNA reads TGTGCCAGCGGACAGAGCCTCTACGAGCAGTACTTC.